This T cell receptor (beta chain) was identified during a study of Graves' ophthalmopathy and Graves' hyperthyroidism. Study-wide results and limits: Most expanded thyroid clonotypes above 0.001 frequency also appeared in blood.

RNA transcripts provided the template for amplifying TCR beta CDR3 regions. A first-round RT-PCR used HTBI primers, followed by a second-round multiplex PCR. TCRdb fed the multiplex PCR reads into MiXCR, producing one record per CDR3 protein. The sample yields about 1.1 million distinct CDR3 sequences, around a third seen once. Germline V gene sequence: CDR1 MGHDK, CDR2 SYGVNS. This CDR3 is built from 17 residues. V lost 6 bases and J 0 bases, leaving 17 bases between the germline ends. Comment on this clonotype: Its cognate antigen is unknown.

This receptor was obtained from an adult man with Graves' hyperthyroidism. The material sequenced was peripheral blood or thyroid tissue (not recorded which). The chain recombines TRBV25-1 with TRBJ2-2, with D possibly being TRBD1 or TRBD2 (5 bases each). CDR3 sequence: CASSVVTGTPNTGELFF. As DNA, the CDR3 is TGTGCCAGCAGCGTTGTCACCGGGACGCCGAACACCGGGGAGCTGTTTTTT.